The subject of this entry is one T cell receptor beta chain. These data originate in a study of cytomegalovirus exposure and HLA in healthy donors. It was with 60 Vbeta and 13 Jbeta primers that the PCR ran. TCRdb's table, derived via immunoSEQ multiplex PCR, lists solely in-frame clones and lacks some. The sample carries fewer than 150,000 clones, 73% recorded once. The CDR3 runs to 15 residues. The V end was cut by 4 bases, the J end by 5 bases, with 17 bases between. Germline CDR1 and CDR2: MNHEY and SVGAGI. The rearrangement uses TRBV6-5 and TRBJ1-1, with TRBD1 as a possible D gene (5 bases). This clonotype originated in a woman aged 40 to 50 in good health and CMV-seronegative. Sequenced input: PBMCs. The CDR3 DNA follows: TGTGCCAGCAGTTGGGGGAGGAGGGCTAATACTGAAGCTTTCTTT. It translates to CASSWGRRANTEAFF.